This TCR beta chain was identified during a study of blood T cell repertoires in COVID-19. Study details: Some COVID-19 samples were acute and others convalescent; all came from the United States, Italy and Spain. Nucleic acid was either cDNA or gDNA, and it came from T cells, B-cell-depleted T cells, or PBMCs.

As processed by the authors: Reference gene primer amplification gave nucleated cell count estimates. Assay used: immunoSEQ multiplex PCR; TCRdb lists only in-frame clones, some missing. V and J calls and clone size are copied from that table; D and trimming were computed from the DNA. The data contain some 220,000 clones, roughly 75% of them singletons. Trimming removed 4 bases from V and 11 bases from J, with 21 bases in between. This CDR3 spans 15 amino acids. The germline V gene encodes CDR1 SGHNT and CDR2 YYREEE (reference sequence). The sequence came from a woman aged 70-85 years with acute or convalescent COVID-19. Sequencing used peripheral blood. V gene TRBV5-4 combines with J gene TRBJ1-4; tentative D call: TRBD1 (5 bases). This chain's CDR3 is CASSVGQGNERKLFF. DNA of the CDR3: TGTGCCAGCAGCGTGGGCCAGGGCAATGAAAGGAAACTGTTTTTT.